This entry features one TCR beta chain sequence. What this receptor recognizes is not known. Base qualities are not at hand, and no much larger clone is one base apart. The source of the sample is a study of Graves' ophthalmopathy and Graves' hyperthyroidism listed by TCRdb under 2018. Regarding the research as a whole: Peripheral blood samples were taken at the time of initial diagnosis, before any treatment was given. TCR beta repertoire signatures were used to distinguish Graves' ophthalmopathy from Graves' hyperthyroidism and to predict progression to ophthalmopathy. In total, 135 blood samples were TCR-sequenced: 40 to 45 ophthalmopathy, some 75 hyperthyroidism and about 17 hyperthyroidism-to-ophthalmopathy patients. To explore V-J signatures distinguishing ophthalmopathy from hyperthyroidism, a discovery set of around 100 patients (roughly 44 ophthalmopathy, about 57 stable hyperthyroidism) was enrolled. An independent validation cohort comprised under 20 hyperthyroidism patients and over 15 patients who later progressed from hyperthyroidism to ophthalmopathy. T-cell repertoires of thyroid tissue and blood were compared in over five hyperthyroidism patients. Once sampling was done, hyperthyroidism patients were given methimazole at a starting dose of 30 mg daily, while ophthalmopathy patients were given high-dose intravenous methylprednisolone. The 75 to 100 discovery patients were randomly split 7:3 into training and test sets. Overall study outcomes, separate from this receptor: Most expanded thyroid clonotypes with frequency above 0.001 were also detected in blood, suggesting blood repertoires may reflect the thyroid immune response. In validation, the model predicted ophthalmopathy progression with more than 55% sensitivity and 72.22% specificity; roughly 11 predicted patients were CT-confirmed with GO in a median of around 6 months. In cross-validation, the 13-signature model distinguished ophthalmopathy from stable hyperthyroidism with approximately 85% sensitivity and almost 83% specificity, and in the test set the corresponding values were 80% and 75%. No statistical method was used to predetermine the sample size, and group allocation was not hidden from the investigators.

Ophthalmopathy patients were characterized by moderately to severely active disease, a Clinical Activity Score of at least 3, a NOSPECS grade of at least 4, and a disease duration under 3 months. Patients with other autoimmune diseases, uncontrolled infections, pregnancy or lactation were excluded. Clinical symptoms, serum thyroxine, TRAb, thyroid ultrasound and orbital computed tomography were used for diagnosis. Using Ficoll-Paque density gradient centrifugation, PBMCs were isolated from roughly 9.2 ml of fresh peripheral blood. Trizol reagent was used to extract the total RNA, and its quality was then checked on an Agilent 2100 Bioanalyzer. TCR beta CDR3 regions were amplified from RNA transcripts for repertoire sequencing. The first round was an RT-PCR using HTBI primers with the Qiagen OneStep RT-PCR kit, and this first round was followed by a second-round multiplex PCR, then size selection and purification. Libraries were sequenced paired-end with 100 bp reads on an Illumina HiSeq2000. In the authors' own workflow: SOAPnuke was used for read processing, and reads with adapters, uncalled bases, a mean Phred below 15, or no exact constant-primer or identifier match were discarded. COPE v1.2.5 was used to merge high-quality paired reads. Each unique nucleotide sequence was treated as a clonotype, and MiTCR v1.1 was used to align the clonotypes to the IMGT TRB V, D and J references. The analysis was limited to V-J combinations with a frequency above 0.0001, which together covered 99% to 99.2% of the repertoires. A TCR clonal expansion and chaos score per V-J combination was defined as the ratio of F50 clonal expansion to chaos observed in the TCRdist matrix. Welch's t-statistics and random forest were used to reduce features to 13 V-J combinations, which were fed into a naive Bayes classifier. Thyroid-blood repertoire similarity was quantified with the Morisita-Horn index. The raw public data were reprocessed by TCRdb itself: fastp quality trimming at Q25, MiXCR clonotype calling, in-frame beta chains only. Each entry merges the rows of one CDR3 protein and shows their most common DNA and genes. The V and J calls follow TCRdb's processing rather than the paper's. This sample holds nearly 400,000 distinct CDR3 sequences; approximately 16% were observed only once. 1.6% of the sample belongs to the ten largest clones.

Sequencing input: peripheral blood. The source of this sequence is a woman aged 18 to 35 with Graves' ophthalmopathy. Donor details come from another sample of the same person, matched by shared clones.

The CDR3 amino acid sequence is: CASSHTTEAFF. In nucleotides, the sequence is TGTGCCAGCAGCCATACCACTGAAGCTTTCTTT. In this chain, TRBV5-5 is recombined with TRBJ1-1; a confident D gene designation cannot be given. V gives up 4 bases and J gives up 4 bases, and the segment between their germline ends measures 5 bases. Taken from cysteine to phenylalanine, the CDR3 has 11 residues. This entry keeps only the CDR3 DNA: 33 bases, framed from base 1. Based on the germline V gene (reference sequence), the CDR1 and CDR2 sequences are SGHKS and YYEKEE.